The 14 T cell receptor beta chains listed next were all sequenced from one sample in a study of T cells expressing NK-cell markers. TCRdb reprocessed the 5' RACE reads and keeps a single row for each CDR3 protein, giving no DNA. Here the sample table reports over 150,000 distinct CDR3 sequences. The sequenced sample consisted of blood T cells: a sorted CD56 or NKG2C T cell subset, CD4+ or CD8+ T cells, or bulk PBMC T cells (not recorded which). These receptors came from a woman between 50 and 59 years old in good health.

This chain's CDR3 is CASSIGQGRTDTQYF. V gene TRBV27 combines with J gene TRBJ2-3; as DNA is missing, the TRBD1 call by TCRdb cannot be tested. The CDR3 runs 15 residues. The germline V gene encodes CDR1 MNHEY and CDR2 SMNVEV (reference sequence).

The gene calls are TRBV10-3 and TRBJ1-1. The CDR3 sequence is 14 residues long. CDR1 is ENHRY, CDR2 SYGVKD, per germline. CDR3 protein: CAISGGGRNTEAFF.

The chain is built from TRBV20-1 and TRBJ2-5; the D gene TCRdb calls, TRBD1, cannot be checked with no DNA. This CDR3 comprises 15 residues. Germline V gene lookup returns CDR1 DFQATT and CDR2 SNEGSKA (reference sequence). The CDR3 spells CSARALAGEQETQYF.

The V and J genes are TRBV12-3 or TRBV12-4 and TRBJ1-2. The CDR3 is 14 amino acids. The CDR3 sequence is CASSPGLLYYGYTF.

The V gene is TRBV29-1, the J gene TRBJ1-1. The CDR3 runs 13 residues. CDR1 is SQVTM, CDR2 ANQGSEA, per germline. The CDR3 here is CSVEEVSNTEAFF.

The chain is built from TRBV11-2 and TRBJ2-7; with no DNA, the TCRdb D assignment of TRBD1 cannot be verified. The CDR3 runs 16 residues. From germline, CDR1 is SGHAT and CDR2 FQNNGV. This chain's CDR3 is CASSPSPRTGGHEQYF. Looking up the rest from reference TRBV11-2 and TRBJ2-7 gives the full variable domain: EAGVAQSPRYKIIEKRQSVAFWCNPISGHATLYWYQQILGQGPKLLIQFQNNGVVDDSQLPKDRFSAERLKGVDSTLKIQPAKLEDSAVYLCASSPSPRTGGHEQYFGPGTRLTVT.

The chain joins TRBV9 to TRBJ1-6; the TCRdb call, TRBD1, lacks DNA for checking. CDR1 and CDR2 (germline): SGDLS, YYNGEE. This CDR3 spans 16 amino acids. The CDR3 is CASSVGMDRDNSPLHF.

The chain couples TRBV2 to TRBJ2-5; the D call from TCRdb, TRBD1, cannot be confirmed without DNA. Germline values: CDR1 SNHLY, CDR2 FYNNEI. There are 14 residues in the CDR3. CDR3 region: CASSDHQGGETQYF.

The CDR3 is CASSFRGRFSSYNEQFF. This chain joins TRBV11-1 and TRBJ2-1; the D call of TRBD2 rests on TCRdb alone, since no DNA is present to check it. CDR3 size: 17 residues. CDR1 SGHAT and CDR2 FQDESV come from the germline V gene (reference sequence).

The chain employs TRBV12-3 or TRBV12-4 and TRBJ2-2; TCRdb outputs TRBD2, but without DNA this stays unchecked. The CDR3 covers 16 residues. The CDR3: CASSSYSGRNTGELFF.

J is TRBJ2-1 and V is TRBV12-3 or TRBV12-4. There are 16 residues in the CDR3. Here the CDR3 reads CASGLAPVSNANEQFF.

The CDR3 loop is CASSEAGGGTDTQHF. The genes are TRBV6-1 and TRBJ2-3; TCRdb's assignment of TRBD2 cannot be checked, as there is no DNA. In germline, CDR1 is MNHNS, CDR2 SASEGT. The CDR3 is 15 residues long.

The chain couples TRBV4-1 to TRBJ2-2. The CDR3 is made up of 12 amino acids. In germline, CDR1 is MGHRA, CDR2 YSYEKL. The CDR3 region is CASKQNTGELFF.

The chain has TRBV11-2 and TRBJ2-1; checking the TCRdb D call of TRBD2 is not possible without DNA. Germline assignment: CDR1 SGHAT and CDR2 FQNNGV. The CDR3 sequence is 17 residues long. The CDR3 loop is CASSPLSGTSIYNEQFF.